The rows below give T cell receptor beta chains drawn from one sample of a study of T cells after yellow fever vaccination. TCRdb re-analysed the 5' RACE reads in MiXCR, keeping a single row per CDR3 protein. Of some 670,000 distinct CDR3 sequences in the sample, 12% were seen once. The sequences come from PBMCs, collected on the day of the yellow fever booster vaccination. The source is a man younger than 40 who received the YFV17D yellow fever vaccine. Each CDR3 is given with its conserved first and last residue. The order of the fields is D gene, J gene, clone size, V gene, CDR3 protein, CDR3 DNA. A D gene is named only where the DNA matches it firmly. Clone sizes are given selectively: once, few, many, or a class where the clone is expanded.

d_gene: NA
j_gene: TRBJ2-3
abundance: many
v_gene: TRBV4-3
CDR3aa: CASSQEYPSTDTQYF
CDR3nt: TGCGCCAGCAGCCAAGAATACCCTAGCACAGATACGCAGTATTTT

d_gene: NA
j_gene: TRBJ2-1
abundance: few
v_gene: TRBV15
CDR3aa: CATSREGLGAYNEQFF
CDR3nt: TGTGCCACCAGCAGAGAGGGCTTGGGGGCTTACAATGAGCAGTTCTTC

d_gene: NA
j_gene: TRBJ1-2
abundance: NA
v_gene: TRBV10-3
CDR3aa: CAISGNRDSGYTF
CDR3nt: TGTGCCATCAGTGGGAACAGGGATAGTGGCTACACCTTC

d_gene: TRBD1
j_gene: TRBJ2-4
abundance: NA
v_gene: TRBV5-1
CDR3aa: CASRQGVESIQYF
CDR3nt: TGCGCCAGCAGACAGGGGGTGGAAAGCATTCAGTACTTC

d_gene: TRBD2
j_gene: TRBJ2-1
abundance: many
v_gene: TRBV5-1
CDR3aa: CASSLSGLAVPGSYNEQFF
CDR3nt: TGCGCCAGCAGCTTGTCGGGACTAGCGGTACCGGGGTCCTACAATGAGCAGTTCTTC

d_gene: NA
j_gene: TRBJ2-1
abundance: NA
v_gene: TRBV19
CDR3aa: CATGVGSSYNEQFF
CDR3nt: TGTGCCACCGGAGTAGGGAGCTCCTACAATGAGCAGTTCTTC

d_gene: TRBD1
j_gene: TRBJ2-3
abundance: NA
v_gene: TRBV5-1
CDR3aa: CASSLDRGVIDTQYF
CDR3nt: TGCGCCAGCAGCTTGGACAGGGGCGTCATAGATACGCAGTATTTT

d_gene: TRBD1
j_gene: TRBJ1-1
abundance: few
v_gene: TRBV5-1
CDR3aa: CASSDRTGDTEAFF
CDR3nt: TGCGCCAGCAGCGACCGGACAGGGGACACTGAAGCTTTCTTT

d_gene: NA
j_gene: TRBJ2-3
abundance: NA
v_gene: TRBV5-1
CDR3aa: CASRGRAGKSTDTQYF
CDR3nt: TGCGCCAGCAGAGGTAGGGCGGGCAAAAGCACAGATACGCAGTATTTT

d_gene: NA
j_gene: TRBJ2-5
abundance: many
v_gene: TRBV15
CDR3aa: CATSRQGLETQYF
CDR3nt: TGTGCCACCAGCAGGCAGGGATTGGAGACCCAGTACTTC

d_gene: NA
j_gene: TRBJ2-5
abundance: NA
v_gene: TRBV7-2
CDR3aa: CASSGGTGQETQYF
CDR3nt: TGTGCCAGCAGCGGCGGGACGGGCCAAGAGACCCAGTACTTC

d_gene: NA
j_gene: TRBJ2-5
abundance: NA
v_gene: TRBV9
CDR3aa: CASSNVLSGTQYF
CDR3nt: TGTGCCAGCAGCAACGTCCTGTCCGGGACCCAGTACTTC

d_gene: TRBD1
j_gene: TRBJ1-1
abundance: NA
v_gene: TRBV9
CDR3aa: CASSARQGRKNTEAFF
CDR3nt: TGTGCCAGCAGCGCCCGACAGGGGAGGAAGAACACTGAAGCTTTCTTT

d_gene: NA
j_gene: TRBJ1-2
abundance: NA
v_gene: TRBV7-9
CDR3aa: CASSLDSFLYGYTF
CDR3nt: TGTGCCAGCAGCTTAGACAGTTTCCTCTATGGCTACACCTTC

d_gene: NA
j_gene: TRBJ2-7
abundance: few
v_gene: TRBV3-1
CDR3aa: CASSQALVAYEQYF
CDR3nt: TGTGCCAGCAGCCAAGCGCTGGTGGCCTACGAGCAGTACTTC

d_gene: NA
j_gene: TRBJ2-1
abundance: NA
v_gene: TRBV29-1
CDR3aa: CSVDGPGHQEQFF
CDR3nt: TGCAGCGTTGACGGGCCGGGTCATCAGGAGCAGTTCTTC

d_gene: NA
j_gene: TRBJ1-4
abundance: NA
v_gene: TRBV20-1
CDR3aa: CSARRIGTNEKLFF
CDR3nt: TGCAGTGCTCGCCGTATAGGGACTAATGAAAAACTGTTTTTT

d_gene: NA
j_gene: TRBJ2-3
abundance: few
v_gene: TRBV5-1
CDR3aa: CASSLRSLTDTQYF
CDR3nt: TGCGCCAGCAGCTTACGGAGCCTCACAGATACGCAGTATTTT

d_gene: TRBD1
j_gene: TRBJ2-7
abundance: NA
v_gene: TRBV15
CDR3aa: CATSRLQAAGTGARRSYEQYF
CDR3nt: TGTGCCACCAGCAGGCTCCAAGCAGCAGGGACAGGGGCAAGAAGGTCCTACGAGCAGTACTTC

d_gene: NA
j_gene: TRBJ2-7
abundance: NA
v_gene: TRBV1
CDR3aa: CFAVSMRQTYEQYF
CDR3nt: TGCTTTGCCGTGTCTATGCGGCAGACCTACGAGCAGTACTTC

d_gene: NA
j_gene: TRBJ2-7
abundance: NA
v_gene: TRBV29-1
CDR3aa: CSVRSGHEQYF
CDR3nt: TGCAGCGTTAGGTCCGGACACGAGCAGTACTTC

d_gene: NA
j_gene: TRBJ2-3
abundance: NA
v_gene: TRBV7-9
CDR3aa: CASQVGMSTDTQYF
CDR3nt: TGTGCCAGCCAGGTTGGGATGAGCACAGATACGCAGTATTTT

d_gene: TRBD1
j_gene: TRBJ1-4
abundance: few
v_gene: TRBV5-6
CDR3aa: CASSTDRGNEKLFF
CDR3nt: TGTGCCAGCAGCACCGACAGGGGGAATGAAAAACTGTTTTTT

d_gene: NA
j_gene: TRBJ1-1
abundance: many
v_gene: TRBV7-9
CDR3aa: CASSLAENTEAFF
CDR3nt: TGTGCCAGCAGCTTAGCGGAGAACACTGAAGCTTTCTTT

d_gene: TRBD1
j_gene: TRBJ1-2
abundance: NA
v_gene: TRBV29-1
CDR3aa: CSVDPGTGYGYTF
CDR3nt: TGCAGCGTTGACCCAGGGACAGGCTATGGCTACACCTTC

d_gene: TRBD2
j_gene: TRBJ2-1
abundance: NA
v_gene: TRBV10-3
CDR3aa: CAISESTSSNEQFF
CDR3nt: TGTGCCATCAGTGAGTCGACTAGCAGCAATGAGCAGTTCTTC

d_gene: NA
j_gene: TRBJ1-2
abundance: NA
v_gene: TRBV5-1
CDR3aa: CASRVDSGGYTF
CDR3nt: TGCGCCAGCAGAGTCGACAGTGGAGGCTACACCTTC

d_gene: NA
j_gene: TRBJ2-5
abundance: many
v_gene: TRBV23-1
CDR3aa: CASSPTRTQETQYF
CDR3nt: TGCGCCAGCAGTCCAACTAGGACTCAAGAGACCCAGTACTTC